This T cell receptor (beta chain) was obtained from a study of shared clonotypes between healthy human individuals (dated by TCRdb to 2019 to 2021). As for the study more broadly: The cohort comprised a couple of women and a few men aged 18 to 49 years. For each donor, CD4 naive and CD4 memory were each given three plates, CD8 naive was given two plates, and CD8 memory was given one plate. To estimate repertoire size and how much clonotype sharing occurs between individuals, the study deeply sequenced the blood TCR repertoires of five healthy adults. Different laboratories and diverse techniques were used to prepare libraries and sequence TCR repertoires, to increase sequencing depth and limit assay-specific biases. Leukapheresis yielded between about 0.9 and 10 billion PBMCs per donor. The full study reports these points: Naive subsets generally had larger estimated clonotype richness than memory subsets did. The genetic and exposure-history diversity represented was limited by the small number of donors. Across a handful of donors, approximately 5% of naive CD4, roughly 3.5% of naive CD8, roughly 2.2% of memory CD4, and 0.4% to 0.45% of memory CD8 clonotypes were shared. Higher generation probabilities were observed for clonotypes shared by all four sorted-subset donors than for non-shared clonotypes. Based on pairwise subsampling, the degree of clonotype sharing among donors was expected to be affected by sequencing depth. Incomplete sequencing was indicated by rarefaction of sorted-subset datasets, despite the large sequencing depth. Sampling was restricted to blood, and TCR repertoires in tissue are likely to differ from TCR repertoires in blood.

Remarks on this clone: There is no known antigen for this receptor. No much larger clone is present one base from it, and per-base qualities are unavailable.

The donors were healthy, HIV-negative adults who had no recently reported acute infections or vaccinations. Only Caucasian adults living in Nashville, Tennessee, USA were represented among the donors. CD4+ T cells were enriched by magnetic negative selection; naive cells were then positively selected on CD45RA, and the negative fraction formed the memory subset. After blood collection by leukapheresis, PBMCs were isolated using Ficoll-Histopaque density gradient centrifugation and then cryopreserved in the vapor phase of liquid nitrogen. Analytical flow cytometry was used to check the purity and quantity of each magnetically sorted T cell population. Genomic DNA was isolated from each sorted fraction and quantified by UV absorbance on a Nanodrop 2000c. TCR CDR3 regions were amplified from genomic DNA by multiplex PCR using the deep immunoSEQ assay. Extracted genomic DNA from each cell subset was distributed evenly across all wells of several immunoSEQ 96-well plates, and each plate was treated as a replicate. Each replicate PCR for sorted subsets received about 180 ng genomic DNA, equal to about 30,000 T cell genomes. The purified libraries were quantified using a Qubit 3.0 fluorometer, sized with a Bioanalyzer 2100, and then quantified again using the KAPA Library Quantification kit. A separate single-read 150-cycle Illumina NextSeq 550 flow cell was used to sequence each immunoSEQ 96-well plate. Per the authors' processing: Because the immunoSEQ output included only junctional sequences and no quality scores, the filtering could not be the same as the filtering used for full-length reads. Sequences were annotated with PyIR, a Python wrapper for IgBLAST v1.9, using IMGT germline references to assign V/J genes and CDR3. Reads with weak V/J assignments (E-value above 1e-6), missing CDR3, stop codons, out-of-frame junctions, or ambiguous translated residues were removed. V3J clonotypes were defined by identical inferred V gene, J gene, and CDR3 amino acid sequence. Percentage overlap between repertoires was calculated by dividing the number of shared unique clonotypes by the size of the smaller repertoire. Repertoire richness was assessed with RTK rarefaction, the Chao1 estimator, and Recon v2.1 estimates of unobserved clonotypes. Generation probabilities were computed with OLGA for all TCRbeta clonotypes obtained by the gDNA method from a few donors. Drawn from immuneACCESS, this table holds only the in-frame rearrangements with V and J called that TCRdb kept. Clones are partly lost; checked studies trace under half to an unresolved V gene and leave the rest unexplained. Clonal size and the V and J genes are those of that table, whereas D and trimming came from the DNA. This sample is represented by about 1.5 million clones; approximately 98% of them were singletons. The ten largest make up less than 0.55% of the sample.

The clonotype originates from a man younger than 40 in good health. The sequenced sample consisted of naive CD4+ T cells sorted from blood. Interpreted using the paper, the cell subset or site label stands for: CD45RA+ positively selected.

The CDR3 has the sequence CASSEGLDTQYF. The DNA sequence is TGTGCCAGCAGTGAAGGCTTAGATACGCAGTATTTT. The rearrangement joined TRBV2 to TRBJ2-3, with the D gene too uncertain to name. For CDR1 and CDR2, the germline V gene lists SNHLY and FYNNEI. From the cysteine up to the phenylalanine, the CDR3 has a length of 12 residues. The DNA shown is the 36-base CDR3, in frame from base 1. V is pared back by 1 base and J by 5 bases, with 4 bases lying between the germline termini. The full variable domain, with segments outside the CDR3 supplied by the reference TRBV2 and TRBJ2-3 proteins, appears as EPEVTQTPSHQVTQMGQEVILRCVPISNHLYFYWYRQILGQKVEFLVSFYNNEISEKSEIFDDQFSVERPDGSNFTLKIRSTKLEDSAMYFCASSEGLDTQYFGPGTRLTVL.